The 21 T cell receptor beta chains below all came from one sample that was sequenced in a study of T cells after yellow fever vaccination. TCRdb itself ran the 5' RACE reads through MiXCR, one entry per CDR3 protein. The sample yields under 600,000 distinct CDR3 sequences, about 13% seen once. The sequencing used PBMCs, collected on the day of the yellow fever booster vaccination. The receptors shown here come from a man aged 25 to 45 who received the YFV17D yellow fever vaccine.

The V call is TRBV20-1, the J call TRBJ2-2; 9 nucleotides align to TRBD2. From germline, CDR1 is DFQATT and CDR2 SNEGSKA (reference sequence). The V gene end was trimmed by 3 bases and the J gene end by 5 bases; junction bases not matched to a gene: 16. The CDR3 sequence is 18 residues long. The DNA of the CDR3 is TGCAGTGCTAGCCCCCTCATCGCGGGAGGGCCGCGGACCGGGGAGCTGTTTTTT. Protein sequence: CSASPLIAGGPRTGELFF.

The J gene is TRBJ2-3, the V gene TRBV20-1; 14 bases are shared with TRBD2. J was trimmed by 6 bases and V by 5 bases; bases with no gene match: 7. CDR1 DFQATT and CDR2 SNEGSKA come from the germline V gene (reference sequence). There are 15 residues in the CDR3. Here the CDR3 reads CSAETSGRAGDTQYF. CDR3 DNA sequence: TGCAGTGCTGAGACTAGCGGGAGGGCTGGTGATACGCAGTATTTT.

The chain combines TRBV9 with TRBJ2-2; TRBD2 aligns across 14 bases. V was pared by 0 bases and J by 6 bases, with 4 bases of the junction left unmatched. In germline, CDR1 is SGDLS, CDR2 YYNGEE. The CDR3 covers 17 residues. The CDR3 nucleotides are TGTGCCAGCAGCGTAGCGTGGACTAGCGGGAGGTCCGGGGAGCTGTTTTTT. Residues: CASSVAWTSGRSGELFF.

CDR3 region: CSARIPSSYEQYF. DNA of the CDR3: TGCAGTGCTAGAATACCGAGCTCCTACGAGCAGTACTTC. This chain connects TRBV20-1 to TRBJ2-7; D gene uncertain. The CDR3 totals 13 residues. V lost 2 bases and J lost 0, with 8 bases in between. Germline loops: CDR1 DFQATT, CDR2 SNEGSKA (reference sequence).

V usage is TRBV5-1 and J usage is TRBJ2-4; 7 bases match TRBD1. CDR1 is SGHRS and CDR2 is YFSETQ in the germline V gene. The length of the CDR3 is 12 residues. J was trimmed by 6 bases and V by 4 bases; bases with no gene match: 1. Here the CDR3 DNA reads TGCGCCAGCAGCGGGGACAGAAACATTCAGTACTTC. Translated, it gives CASSGDRNIQYF.

The chain joins TRBV15 to TRBJ1-1; TRBD1 might be the D (5 bases). CDR1 is LNHNV and CDR2 is YYDKDF in the germline V gene (reference sequence). The CDR3 is made up of 19 amino acids. V was clipped by 5 bases and J by 0 bases, with 25 bases between them. The CDR3 coding sequence is TGTGCCACCAGCCAAAGGTTCCCGGGGCCAAGACCTATGAACACTGAAGCTTTCTTT. Protein product: CATSQRFPGPRPMNTEAFF.

The chain carries TRBV19 and TRBJ2-5; D is possibly TRBD1 (6 bases). V was shortened by 6 bases and J by 5 bases, with 25 bases between the two germline ends. The CDR3 spans 17 residues. Germline V lookup: CDR1 LNHDA, CDR2 SQIVND (reference sequence). The DNA of the CDR3 is TGTGCCAGTAGCGGGACATTATTTTCCATCAGTGGGGAGACCCAGTACTTC. Residues: CASSGTLFSISGETQYF.

This clonotype was observed a few times. The chain employs TRBV30 and TRBJ1-2; no reliable D call. The germline V gene has CDR1 GTSNPN and CDR2 SVGIG (reference sequence). V lost 0 bases and J 8 bases, leaving 13 bases between the germline ends. This CDR3 contains 13 residues. CDR3 region: CAWSVPPLGGYTF. The CDR3 DNA follows: TGTGCCTGGAGTGTACCGCCCCTCGGCGGCTACACCTTC.

This clonotype was seen a handful of times. The chain combines TRBV11-1 with TRBJ2-2, with D possibly matching TRBD1 (6 bases). The CDR3 totals 13 residues. V lost 5 bases and J 4 bases, leaving 8 bases between the germline ends. Germline V gives CDR1 SGHAT, CDR2 FQDESV (reference sequence). CDR3 protein: CASSGTSTGELFF. CDR3 DNA: TGTGCCAGCAGCGGGACAAGCACCGGGGAGCTGTTTTTT.

There are a few counts of this clonotype. V usage is TRBV6-2 or TRBV6-3 and J usage is TRBJ2-7; 8 nucleotides match TRBD2. Looked up from germline, CDR1 is MNHEY and CDR2 is SVGEGT. V lost 6 bases and J lost 1; bases outside the gene matches: 8. The CDR3 totals 15 residues. The CDR3 sequence: CASSHGLAPSYEQYF. DNA of the CDR3: TGTGCCAGCAGCCACGGACTAGCCCCTTCCTACGAGCAGTACTTC.

V and J are TRBV15 and TRBJ2-4, with 10 bases matching TRBD1. CDR1 and CDR2 from the germline V gene are LNHNV and YYDKDF (reference sequence). This CDR3 spans 17 amino acids. V lost 3 bases to trimming and J lost 3 bases; unmatched junction nucleotides: 8. The CDR3 loop reads CATSRTGGYFSKNIQYF. The CDR3 nucleotides read TGTGCCACCAGCAGGACAGGGGGCTACTTTAGCAAAAACATTCAGTACTTC. The complete variable domain, with remaining parts taken from reference TRBV15 and TRBJ2-4, reads DAMVIQNPRYQVTQFGKPVTLSCSQTLNHNVMYWYQQKSSQAPKLLFHYYDKDFNNEADTPDNFQSRRPNTSFCFLDIRSPGLGDTAMYLCATSRTGGYFSKNIQYFGAGTRLSVL.

V is TRBV4-3 and J is TRBJ1-4; 9 positions match TRBD1. The germline V gene has CDR1 LGHNA and CDR2 YSLEER. CDR3 size: 22 residues. V lost 6 bases and J lost 6; bases outside the gene matches: 29. CDR3 nucleotide sequence: TGCGCCAGCAGACCATTAGGCCCGAGAACAGGGGGCTCAACCTTATCGGATGAAAAACTGTTTTTT. Protein sequence: CASRPLGPRTGGSTLSDEKLFF.

The J gene is TRBJ2-1, the V gene TRBV7-3, with TRBD2 matching 15 bases. CDR3 size: 18 residues. In germline, CDR1 is SGHTA, CDR2 FQGTGA. V lost 5 bases to trimming and J lost 7 bases; unmatched junction nucleotides: 12. As DNA, the CDR3 is TGTGCCAGCAGCCAAAAAGGGGTTGGGACTAGCGGGAGGAATGAGCAGTTCTTC. Translation: CASSQKGVGTSGRNEQFF.

This clonotype appeared a few times. The chain recombines TRBV12-3 or TRBV12-4 with TRBJ1-3, with 7 bases matching TRBD1. This CDR3 region has 14 residues. V was clipped by 5 bases and J by 4 bases; unmatched bases: 5. CDR3 amino acids: CASSTTGSGNTIYF. CDR3 nucleotides: TGTGCCAGCAGTACGACAGGGTCAGGAAACACCATATATTTT.

This clonotype was observed at least ten times. The CDR3 loop is CASSLSMQGQSLREQFF. CDR3 in DNA: TGCGCCAGCAGCTTGAGTATGCAGGGGCAGTCTCTCCGAGAGCAGTTCTTC. The genes are TRBV5-1 and TRBJ2-1; a possible D gene is TRBD1 (6 bases). The CDR3 is 17 amino acids. The V and J ends lost 1 base and 10 bases respectively, with 24 bases between them. Per germline, CDR1 SGHRS and CDR2 YFSETQ.

This rearrangement joins TRBV20-1 to TRBJ1-4, with 9 bases aligning to TRBD1. CDR1 and CDR2 (germline): DFQATT, SNEGSKA (reference sequence). Trimming at V came to 6 bases and at J to 4 bases, leaving 6 bases not matched to a gene. The CDR3 spans 14 residues. The CDR3: CSATGGEGNEKLFF. DNA of the CDR3: TGCAGTGCAACAGGGGGCGAGGGTAATGAAAAACTGTTTTTT.

This clonotype was picked up many times. This rearrangement joins TRBV6-1 to TRBJ2-7, with D possibly being TRBD1 (6 bases). The CDR3 sequence is 15 residues long. V was cut by 5 bases and J by 2 bases, with 16 bases left in between. Germline V gene sequence: CDR1 MNHNS, CDR2 SASEGT. CDR3: CASSQSRRGTYEQYF. CDR3 in DNA: TGTGCCAGCAGTCAATCCCGCAGGGGAACCTACGAGCAGTACTTC.

This clonotype was observed a few times. V and J are TRBV29-1 and TRBJ2-3; a weak D match, TRBD1 (6 bases). V lost 7 bases, J lost 6 bases, and 14 bases lay in between. CDR1 and CDR2 (germline): SQVTM, ANQGSEA. The CDR3 runs 12 residues. CDR3 DNA sequence: TGCAGCGAGGCCGGGGACACCGATACGCAGTATTTT. Its protein product is CSEAGDTDTQYF.

The sample holds a few counts of this clonotype. The V gene is TRBV6-2 or TRBV6-3, the J gene TRBJ2-1, with a weak D call TRBD1 (6 bases). This CDR3 has 14 residues. V lost 5 bases and J lost 4, with 12 bases in between. Germline V gene lookup returns CDR1 MNHEY and CDR2 SVGEGT. The CDR3 DNA is TGTGCCAGCAGTGGGGACAACTTATACAATGAGCAGTTCTTC. This encodes CASSGDNLYNEQFF.

The rearrangement links TRBV5-5 to TRBJ2-2; TRBD2 agrees at 10 bases. The germline V gene has CDR1 SGHKS and CDR2 YYEKEE (reference sequence). V shed 2 bases, J shed 4 bases, and the junction held 5 bases outside the gene matches. The CDR3 sequence is 16 residues long. The CDR3 loop is CASSFGRTSGTGELFF. The CDR3 nucleotides are TGTGCCAGCAGCTTTGGGCGGACTAGCGGCACCGGGGAGCTGTTTTTT.

This clonotype appeared a few times. This chain uses TRBV28 with TRBJ1-5; no definite D call. This CDR3 spans 14 amino acids. In germline, CDR1 is MDHEN, CDR2 SYDVKM. V was pared by 4 bases and J by 3 bases, with 10 bases between. CDR3: CASSYNGNNQPQHF. CDR3 coding DNA: TGTGCCAGCAGTTATAACGGGAACAATCAGCCCCAGCATTTT.